This TCR beta chain emerged from a study of blood T cell repertoires in COVID-19. Profiling relied on immunoSEQ multiplex PCR, and the TCRdb table lists in-frame clones only, not all of them. The sample gives about 160,000 clones, roughly 80% of which show up once; roughly 8.3% is in the top ten. The specimen sequenced was peripheral blood. The clonotype comes from a man in his 60s with acute or convalescent COVID-19.

The CDR3 DNA follows: TGTGCCAGCAGTCGGGACGGGAGTTATGGCTACACCTTC. Translation gives CASSRDGSYGYTF. The J gene is TRBJ1-2, the V gene TRBV6-5, with D possibly TRBD1 on 5 matching bases. V lost 5 bases to trimming and J lost 5 bases, with 12 bases between them. CDR1 and CDR2 (germline): MNHEY, SVGAGI. The CDR3 length is 13 residues.